The 10 T cell receptor beta chains in this list originate from one sample, sequenced in a study of CD8 T cells in Susac syndrome. Reverse transcription of about 0.5 to 1 ug RNA was carried out with random hexamers. MiXCR, applied by TCRdb to the immunoSEQ multiplex PCR reads, yields one record per CDR3 protein. The table has around 280,000 distinct CDR3 sequences, about 90% seen once. Sequenced input: CD4+ T cells from PBMCs. These receptor sequences come from a human donor with multiple sclerosis.

The gene calls are TRBV13 and TRBJ2-2; a possible D gene is TRBD2 (5 bases). From germline, CDR1 is PRHDT and CDR2 FYEKMQ (reference sequence). V dropped 0 bases and J dropped 7 bases, with 12 bases sitting between them. The CDR3 is made up of 15 amino acids. As DNA, the CDR3 is TGTGCCAGCAGCTTAGGCTTGGAGCGGTTCGGGGAGCTGTTTTTT. Encoded protein: CASSLGLERFGELFF.

This clonotype was detected only once. This sequence joins TRBV18 and TRBJ1-1, with D possibly being TRBD1 (6 bases). Germline values: CDR1 KGHSH, CDR2 LQKENI. The CDR3 sequence is 13 residues long. V was clipped by 2 bases and J by 11 bases, with 15 bases between them. The CDR3 DNA reads TGTGCCAGCTCACCAGGACTTGGGGACAAGGCTTTCTTT. Translation gives CASSPGLGDKAFF.

The chain combines TRBV9 with TRBJ2-7; D is unclear. V was pared by 7 bases and J by 1 base, with 18 bases between. Per germline, CDR1 SGDLS and CDR2 YYNGEE. The CDR3 runs 15 residues. As DNA, the CDR3 is TGTGCCAGCGGCCCGACTTCACATGGGTCCTACGAGCAGTACTTC. Translation: CASGPTSHGSYEQYF.

This rearrangement joins TRBV7-2 to TRBJ1-3; D may be TRBD1 (5 bases). Trimming removed 3 bases at V and 8 bases at J, with 17 bases between. CDR1 is SGHTA and CDR2 is FQGNSA in the germline V gene. CDR3 length: 15 residues. The CDR3 spells CASSFRVGPGDTIYF. CDR3 DNA: TGTGCCAGCAGCTTTAGGGTCGGTCCGGGGGACACCATATATTTT.

The chain couples TRBV6-6 to TRBJ2-5, with D maybe TRBD1 (5 bases). The CDR3 is 13 amino acids. The V end lost 7 bases, the J end lost 6 bases, and 15 bases lay between the germline ends. Germline V CDR1 and CDR2: MNHNY, SVGAGI (reference sequence). The CDR3 loop is CASTRQGQKTQYF. In DNA, the CDR3 is TGTGCCAGCACCCGGCAGGGCCAGAAGACCCAGTACTTC.

The chain employs TRBV5-1 and TRBJ2-2; 7 bases fit TRBD1. Germline CDR1 is SGHRS and CDR2 is YFSETQ. J was trimmed by 2 bases and V by 0 bases; bases with no gene match: 4. There are 16 residues in the CDR3. CDR3 sequence: CASSLEGGRNTGELFF. DNA for the CDR3: TGCGCCAGCAGCTTGGAAGGGGGCCGTAACACCGGGGAGCTGTTTTTT.

This clonotype was detected once. The chain is built from TRBV6-2 or TRBV6-3 and TRBJ2-7, with 7 bases matching TRBD2. Germline V gives CDR1 MNHEY, CDR2 SVGEGT. This CDR3 has 14 amino acids. Trimming removed 6 bases from V and 2 bases from J; junction bases left unmatched: 7. CDR3 DNA sequence: TGTGCCAGCAGCTCCGGCAGCGGGACCTACGAGCAGTACTTC. Translated: CASSSGSGTYEQYF.

The chain uses TRBV4-1 and TRBJ2-7; the D gene could be TRBD1 or TRBD2 (5 bases each). The germline gives CDR1 MGHRA, CDR2 YSYEKL. V was trimmed by 0 bases and J by 1 base, leaving 13 bases between them. The CDR3 extends over 16 amino acids. CDR3 coding DNA: TGCGCCAGCAGCCAAGATGGGACGGATATATCCTACGAGCAGTACTTC. Translated: CASSQDGTDISYEQYF.

The J gene is TRBJ1-2, the V gene TRBV11-3; no firm D call. The V end lost 5 bases, the J end lost 4 bases, and 11 bases lay between the germline ends. There are 13 residues in the CDR3. CDR1 SGHNT and CDR2 YENEEA come from the germline V gene. CDR3 amino acids: CASSPRAGYGYTF. The DNA of the CDR3 is TGTGCCAGCAGCCCCCGGGCAGGCTATGGCTACACCTTC. Drawing the rest from reference TRBV11-3 and TRBJ1-2, the complete variable domain is EAGVVQSPRYKIIEKKQPVAFWCNPISGHNTLYWYLQNLGQGPELLIRYENEEAVDDSQLPKDRFSAERLKGVDSTLKIQPAELGDSAVYLCASSPRAGYGYTFGSGTRLTVV.

This chain links TRBV20-1 with TRBJ2-1; TRBD2 matches at 12 bases. CDR1 DFQATT and CDR2 SNEGSKA come from the germline V gene (reference sequence). Trimming took 4 bases from V and 8 from J; bases not matched to a gene: 12. The length of the CDR3 is 16 residues. CDR3 sequence reads: CSATGPSSGRADEQFF. The CDR3, as DNA: TGCAGTGCTACTGGCCCCTCTAGCGGGAGGGCCGATGAGCAGTTCTTC.